This T cell receptor (beta chain) was captured in a study of T cell responses to AZD1222 COVID-19 vaccine. Study-level findings and limits: Dominant at 160-218 and 743-854, vaccine-associated CD4 TCRs also spanned spike. Researchers took repertoire samples only after the peak T cell response had come.

From germline, CDR1 is LNHDA and CDR2 SQIVND (reference sequence). V was trimmed by 3 bases and J by 3 bases, leaving 14 bases between them. This CDR3 has 15 amino acids. Profiling relied on immunoSEQ multiplex PCR, and the TCRdb table lists in-frame clones only, not all of them. The repertoire holds fewer than 150,000 clones, with roughly nine tenths as singletons. As regards this clone: Antigen unknown.

The sequenced sample was peripheral blood, obtained on day 0 of AZD1222 vaccination. The chain combines TRBV19 with TRBJ1-1; D call uncertain. The TCR was taken from an adult in good health. CDR3 coding DNA: TGTGCCAGTAGTATTTCTAACACCGGCTACACTGAAGCTTTCTTT. This translates into CASSISNTGYTEAFF.